One and the same sample provided the 15 T cell receptor beta chains below, sequenced in a study of beta chain features in type 1 diabetes. Of the isolated RNA, all was reverse transcribed, and so the sequenced material was expressed TCRB transcripts. Only in-frame clones appear in the TCRdb table, and some are missing; sequencing was by immunoSEQ multiplex PCR. The sample records about 290,000 clones, 7.5% to 9.5% being singletons. Material for sequencing was central memory CD4+ T cells from blood. The receptors stem from a woman aged 18-30 years in good health.

This clone has more than one count but fewer than ten. The chain is built from TRBV28 and TRBJ2-6; the D is unclear. CDR1 and CDR2 (germline): MDHEN, SYDVKM. Trimming left V 7 bases short and J 0 bases short, with 10 bases between. The CDR3 runs 15 residues. CDR3 sequence: CASNKISSGANVLTF. The DNA of the CDR3 is TGTGCCAGCAATAAAATTAGCTCTGGGGCCAACGTCCTGACTTTC.

The CDR3 loop is CASSLATSQNTDTQYF. The CDR3, as DNA: TGTGCCAGCAGCTTAGCGACGAGTCAGAACACAGATACGCAGTATTTT. The rearrangement uses TRBV7-9 and TRBJ2-3; the D is unclear. The CDR3 is made up of 16 amino acids. The germline CDR1 and CDR2 sequences are SEHNR and FQNEAQ (reference sequence). The V end was cut by 0 bases, the J end by 2 bases, with 12 bases between.

This clone was seen a few times. The chain couples TRBV7-2 to TRBJ2-3; 11 bases match TRBD2. There are 15 residues in the CDR3. V lost 5 bases and J lost 1; bases outside the gene matches: 2. Germline-derived CDR1 and CDR2 are SGHTA and FQGNSA. The CDR3 protein is CASSPLAGGTDTQYF. CDR3 DNA sequence: TGTGCCAGCAGCCCACTAGCGGGAGGCACAGATACGCAGTATTTT.

The chain has TRBV5-1 and TRBJ1-2; D gene ambiguous. With 4 bases removed from V and 2 bases from J, the gap between germline ends came to 9 bases. Germline V CDR1 and CDR2: SGHRS, YFSETQ. The CDR3 has 13 amino acids. The CDR3: CASSIDENYGYTF. In nucleotides, the CDR3 is TGCGCCAGCAGCATAGACGAGAACTATGGCTACACCTTC.

The J gene is TRBJ2-2, the V gene TRBV7-3; D unresolved. Trimming removed 2 bases from V and 2 bases from J, with 6 bases in between. This CDR3 has 14 amino acids. CDR1 SGHTA and CDR2 FQGTGA come from the germline V gene. The CDR3 sequence: CASSLAENTGELFF. Here the CDR3 DNA reads TGTGCCAGCAGCTTAGCGGAAAACACCGGGGAGCTGTTTTTT.

Ten or more counts support this clone. The rearrangement joins TRBV6-1 to TRBJ2-7; TRBD2 is a possible D gene (6 bases). From germline, CDR1 is MNHNS and CDR2 SASEGT. V was shortened by 2 bases and J by 3 bases, with 14 bases between the two germline ends. The CDR3 runs to 15 residues. The CDR3 loop is CASSESALANYEQYV. The CDR3 coding sequence is TGTGCCAGCAGTGAATCCGCTCTAGCGAACTACGAGCAGTACGTC.

This clone has a handful of counts. The V gene is TRBV7-9, the J gene TRBJ2-1, with D perhaps being TRBD1 or TRBD2 (5 bases each). The CDR3 runs to 13 residues. V lost 3 bases, J lost 7 bases, and 10 bases lay in between. From germline, CDR1 is SEHNR and CDR2 FQNEAQ (reference sequence). CDR3 region: CASSLGELNEQFF. The CDR3 DNA sequence: TGTGCCAGCAGCTTGGGGGAGTTGAATGAGCAGTTCTTC.

This clone occurred a few times. The chain links TRBV29-1 to TRBJ2-6; D is uncertain. The V gene's germline CDR1 is SQVTM and CDR2 ANQGSEA. This CDR3 region has 15 residues. The germline V and J ends were trimmed by 3 bases and 1 base, with 10 bases remaining between them. As DNA, the CDR3 is TGCAGCGTTGAGGCGGTTCGGTCTGGGGCCAACGTCCTGACTTTC. It encodes CSVEAVRSGANVLTF.

V and J are TRBV6-6 and TRBJ1-1; TRBD1 might be the D (6 bases). Germline V lookup: CDR1 MNHNY, CDR2 SVGAGI (reference sequence). Trimming pared 5 bases from V and 1 base from J, leaving 11 bases between. The CDR3 totals 14 residues. The CDR3 region has the DNA TGTGCCAGCAGTATCCGGACAGAGAACACTGAAGCTTTCTTT. This gives the protein CASSIRTENTEAFF.

This clone was detected many times. The gene calls are TRBV14 and TRBJ2-1; 8 bases are shared with TRBD2. J was trimmed by 3 bases and V by 5 bases; bases with no gene match: 9. The CDR3 runs to 16 residues. CDR1 and CDR2 from the germline V gene are SGHDN and FVKESK. The CDR3 DNA reads as TGTGCCAGCAGCGAACAGCGGGGGATTAACTACAATGAGCAGTTCTTC. Translation: CASSEQRGINYNEQFF.

This clone showed up many times. The chain couples TRBV4-3 to TRBJ2-3, with 7 bases matching TRBD2. V was pared by 3 bases and J by 0 bases, with 6 bases of the junction left unmatched. The V gene's germline CDR1 is LGHNA and CDR2 YSLEER. The CDR3 is made up of 16 amino acids. CDR3 nucleotide sequence: TGCGCCAGCAGCCAGAGCGGGACGGTTAGCACAGATACGCAGTATTTT. This encodes CASSQSGTVSTDTQYF.

The rearrangement links TRBV15 to TRBJ2-1; 9 bases are a match to TRBD1. V shed 2 bases, J shed 4 bases, and the junction held 3 bases outside the gene matches. CDR1 LNHNV and CDR2 YYDKDF come from the germline V gene (reference sequence). CDR3 size: 15 residues. Here the CDR3 DNA reads TGTGCCACCAGCAGACCGGGACAGGGTTACAATGAGCAGTTCTTC. Translated: CATSRPGQGYNEQFF.

The chain uses TRBV21-1 and TRBJ2-7; the D call in the table, TRBD2, was not verified against the DNA. TRBV21-1 is described as a pseudogene. The CDR3 is 15 residues long. The CDR3 DNA reads TGTGCCAGCAGCAAAGCGTTTAGCGGCCCCTACGAGCAGTACTTC. Translating it yields CASSKAFSGPYEQYF.

This clone has more than one count but fewer than ten. The V call is TRBV7-2, the J call TRBJ2-7, with TRBD2 identical over 13 bases. CDR1 and CDR2 from the germline V gene are SGHTA and FQGNSA. The CDR3 loop spans 15 amino acids. V lost 2 bases to trimming and J lost 6 bases; unmatched junction nucleotides: 4. The DNA of the CDR3 is TGTGCCAGCAGCTTATATGGGACTAGCGGGATCGAGCAGTACTTC. Translation: CASSLYGTSGIEQYF.

There are many counts of this clone. J is TRBJ2-5 and V is TRBV7-9, with unresolved D. The V end lost 2 bases, the J end lost 1 base, and 8 bases lay between the germline ends. This CDR3 is 14 amino acids long. Germline values: CDR1 SEHNR, CDR2 FQNEAQ (reference sequence). CDR3 in amino acids: CASSLSRSQETQYF. The CDR3 coding sequence is TGTGCCAGCAGCTTAAGCAGGTCCCAAGAGACCCAGTACTTC.